This entry is about one T cell receptor (beta chain). Described time point: baseline, week 1 (first vaccination visit). Treatment described: pre-vaccination baseline after standard-of-care therapy. The V gene lost 8 bases and the J gene lost 4 bases, with 9 bases spanning the gap. This CDR3 has 12 residues. Per the germline V gene, CDR1 is SGHAT and CDR2 is FQNNGV. These data come from a study of a mutant IDH1 vaccine in newly diagnosed glioma. Produced via immunoSEQ multiplex PCR; TCRdb's table is partial and in-frame only. Of roughly 51,000 clones detected, 75% to 90% appear once; the ten largest clones hold about 2.5%.

The chain recombines TRBV11-2 with TRBJ1-3; possibly TRBD1 for D (5 bases). This clonotype originated in a middle-aged man with glioma. Sequenced here: PBMCs, sampled from a glioma patient treated with radiotherapy, temozolomide or both. This CDR3 is CASGAIGNTIYF. In DNA, the CDR3 is TGTGCCAGCGGGGCGATAGGAAACACCATATATTTT.